This T cell receptor (beta chain) was recorded in a study of technical replicates of blood from a handful of donors (dated by TCRdb to about 2017). With respect to this clone: No antigen is known for it. No base-level quality is on record; no much larger clone is a single base apart.

Measured from the cysteine to the phenylalanine, the CDR3 is 13 residues long. The DNA shown is the 39-base CDR3, in frame from base 1. Trimming at the junction amounts to 5 bases on V and 1 base on J, and the germline ends lie 7 bases apart. CDR1 and CDR2 are read off the germline V gene as MRHNA and SNTAGT. Libraries were constructed by the immunoSEQ multiplex PCR assay. This is the immuneACCESS table as TCRdb keeps it, with only in-frame sequences that have V and J called. A part of the clones is gone; compared with another copy, unresolved V genes explain less than half, and the rest is unexplained. The sample table shows about 57,000 clones, and approximately 92% are seen once. The ten biggest clones cover over 4% of the sample.

Recombination linked TRBV6-4 to TRBJ2-3, and TRBD2 may be the D gene, going by 5 matching bases. This clonotype was obtained from a human donor in good health. Some clones in this sample may be carry-over from other donors' samples. Sequenced sample: PBMCs. The nucleotide sequence is given as TGTGCCAGCAGTTCCGGGGGCACAGATACGCAGTATTTT. Its translation reads: CASSSGGTDTQYF.